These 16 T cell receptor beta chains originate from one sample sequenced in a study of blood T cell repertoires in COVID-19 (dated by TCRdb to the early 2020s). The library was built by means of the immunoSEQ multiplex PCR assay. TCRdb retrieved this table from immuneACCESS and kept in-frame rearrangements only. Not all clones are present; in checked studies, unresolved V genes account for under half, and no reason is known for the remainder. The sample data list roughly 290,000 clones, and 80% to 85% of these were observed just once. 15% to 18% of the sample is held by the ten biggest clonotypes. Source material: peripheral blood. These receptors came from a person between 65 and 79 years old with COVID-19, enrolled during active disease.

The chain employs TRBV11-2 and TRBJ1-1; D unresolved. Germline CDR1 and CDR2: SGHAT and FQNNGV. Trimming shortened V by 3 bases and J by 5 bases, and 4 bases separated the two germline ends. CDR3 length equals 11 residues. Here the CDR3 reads CASSFGTEAFF. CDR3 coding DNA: TGTGCCAGCAGCTTCGGGACTGAAGCTTTCTTT.

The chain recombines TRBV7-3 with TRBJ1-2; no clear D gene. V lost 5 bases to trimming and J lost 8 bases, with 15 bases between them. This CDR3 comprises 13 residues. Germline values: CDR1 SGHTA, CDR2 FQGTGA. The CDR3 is CASSPFGNDGYTF. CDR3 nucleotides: TGTGCCAGCAGCCCCTTCGGGAACGACGGCTACACCTTC. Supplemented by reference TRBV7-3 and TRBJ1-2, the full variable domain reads GAGVSQTPSNKVTEKGKYVELRCDPISGHTALYWYRQSLGQGPEFLIYFQGTGAADDSGLPNDRFFAVRPEGSVSTLKIQRTERGDSAVYLCASSPFGNDGYTFGSGTRLTVV.

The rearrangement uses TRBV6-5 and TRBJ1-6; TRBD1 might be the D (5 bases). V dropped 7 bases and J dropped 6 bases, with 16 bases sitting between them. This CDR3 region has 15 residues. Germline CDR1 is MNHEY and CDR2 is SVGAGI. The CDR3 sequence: CASTSGRGGNSPLHF. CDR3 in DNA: TGTGCCAGCACCTCAGGACGGGGGGGTAATTCACCCCTCCACTTT.

DNA of the CDR3: TGTGCCACCAGTGATTTGGTTCCTAACAGGAGGGGCGCATACACCGGGGAGCTGTTTTTT. This gives the protein CATSDLVPNRRGAYTGELFF. The chain carries TRBV24-1 and TRBJ2-2, with D maybe TRBD2 (6 bases). The V end lost 0 bases, the J end lost 3 bases, and 22 bases lay between the germline ends. This CDR3 has 20 amino acids. Germline lookup yields CDR1 KGHDR and CDR2 SFDVKD.

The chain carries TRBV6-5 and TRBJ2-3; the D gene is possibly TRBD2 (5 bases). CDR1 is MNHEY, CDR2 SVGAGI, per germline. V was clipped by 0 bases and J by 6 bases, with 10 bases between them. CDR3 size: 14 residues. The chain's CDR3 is CASSYSKRFDTQYF. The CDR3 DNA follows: TGTGCCAGCAGTTACTCGAAGCGGTTCGATACGCAGTATTTT.

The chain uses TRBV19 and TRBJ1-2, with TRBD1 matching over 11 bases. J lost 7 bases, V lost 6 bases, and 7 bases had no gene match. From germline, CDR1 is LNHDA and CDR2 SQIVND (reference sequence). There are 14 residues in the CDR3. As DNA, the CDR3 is TGTGCCAGTAGCGGAGGGACAGGGGGGTCTGGCTACACCTTC. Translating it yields CASSGGTGGSGYTF.

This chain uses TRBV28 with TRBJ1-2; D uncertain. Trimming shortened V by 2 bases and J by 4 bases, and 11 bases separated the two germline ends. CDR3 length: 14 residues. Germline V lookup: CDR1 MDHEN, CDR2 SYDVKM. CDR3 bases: TGTGCCAGCAGTTTACCACCTGAGGCCTATGGCTACACCTTC. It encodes CASSLPPEAYGYTF.

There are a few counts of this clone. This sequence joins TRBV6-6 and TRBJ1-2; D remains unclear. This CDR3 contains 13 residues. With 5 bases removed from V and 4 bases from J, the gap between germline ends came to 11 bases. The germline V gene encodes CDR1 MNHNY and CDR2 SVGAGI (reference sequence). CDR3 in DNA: TGTGCCAGCAGTACGGAGGCGGTCTATGGCTACACCTTC. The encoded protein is CASSTEAVYGYTF.

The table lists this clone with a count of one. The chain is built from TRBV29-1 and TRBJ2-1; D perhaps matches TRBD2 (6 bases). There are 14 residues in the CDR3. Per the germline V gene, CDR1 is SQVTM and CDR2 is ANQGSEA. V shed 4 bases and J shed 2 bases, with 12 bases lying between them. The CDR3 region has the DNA TGCAGCGTTGTGGGGCGGGATACCTACAATGAGCAGTTCTTC. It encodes CSVVGRDTYNEQFF.

This CDR3 reads CASGPGLGGPSGETQYF. CDR3 DNA sequence: TGTGCTAGTGGCCCGGGGCTTGGGGGACCGAGCGGGGAGACCCAGTACTTC. The chain couples TRBV12-5 to TRBJ2-5; maybe TRBD2 (6 bases). Germline V CDR1 and CDR2: LGHNT, FRNRAP. CDR3 length: 17 residues. V shed 6 bases and J shed 5 bases, with 25 bases lying between them. Complete variable domain (other parts from reference TRBV12-5 and TRBJ2-5): DARVTQTPRHKVTEMGQEVTMRCQPILGHNTVFWYRQTMMQGLELLAYFRNRAPLDDSGMPKDRFSAEMPDATLATLKIQPSEPRDSAVYFCASGPGLGGPSGETQYFGPGTRLLVL.

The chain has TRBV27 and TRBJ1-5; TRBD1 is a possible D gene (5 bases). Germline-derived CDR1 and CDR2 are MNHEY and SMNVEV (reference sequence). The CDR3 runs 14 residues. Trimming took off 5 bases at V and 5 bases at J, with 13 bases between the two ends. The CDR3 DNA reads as TGTGCCAGCAGTCCCCGGGGGGGTTATCAGCCCCAGCATTTT. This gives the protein CASSPRGGYQPQHF.

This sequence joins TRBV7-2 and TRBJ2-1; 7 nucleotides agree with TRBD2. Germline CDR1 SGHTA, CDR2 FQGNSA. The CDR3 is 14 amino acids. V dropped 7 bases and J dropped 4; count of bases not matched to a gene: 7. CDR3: CASTLAVNYNEQFF. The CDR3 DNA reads TGTGCCAGCACGCTAGCGGTAAATTACAATGAGCAGTTCTTC.

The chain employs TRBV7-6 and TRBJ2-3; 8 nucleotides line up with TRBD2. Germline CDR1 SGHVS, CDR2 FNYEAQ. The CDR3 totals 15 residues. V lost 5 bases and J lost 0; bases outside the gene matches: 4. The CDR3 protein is CASSGIAGSTDTQYF. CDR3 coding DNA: TGTGCCAGCAGCGGTATAGCGGGGAGCACAGATACGCAGTATTTT.

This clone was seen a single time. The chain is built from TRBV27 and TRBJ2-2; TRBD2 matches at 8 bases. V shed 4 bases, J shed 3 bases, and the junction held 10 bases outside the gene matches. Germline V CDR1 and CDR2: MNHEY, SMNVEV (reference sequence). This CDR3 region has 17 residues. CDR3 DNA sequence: TGTGCCAGCAGTTCCTCTGCGGGAGGTTCGTACACCGGGGAGCTGTTTTTT. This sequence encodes CASSSSAGGSYTGELFF.

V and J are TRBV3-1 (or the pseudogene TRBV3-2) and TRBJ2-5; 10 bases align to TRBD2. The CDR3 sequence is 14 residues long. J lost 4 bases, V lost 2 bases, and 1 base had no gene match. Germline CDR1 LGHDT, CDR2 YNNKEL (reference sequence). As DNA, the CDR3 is TGTGCCAGCAGCCAAAGCGGGGGGGCAGAGACCCAGTACTTC. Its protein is CASSQSGGAETQYF.

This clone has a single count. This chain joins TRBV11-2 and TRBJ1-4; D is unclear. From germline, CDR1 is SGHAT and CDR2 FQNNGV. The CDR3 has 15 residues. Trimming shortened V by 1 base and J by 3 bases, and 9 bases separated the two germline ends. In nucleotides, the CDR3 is TGTGCCAGCAGCTTAGTTACCGGGGCTAATGAAAAACTGTTTTTT. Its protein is CASSLVTGANEKLFF.